This T cell receptor (beta chain) is drawn from a study of blood T cell repertoires in COVID-19. Study information: Whether acute or convalescent, the COVID-19 samples came from the United States, Italy and Spain. From T cells, B-cell-depleted T cells, or PBMCs came the material, which was cDNA or gDNA.

Original analysis: Amplifying reference gene primers gave estimates of nucleated cell counts. Clones were read by immunoSEQ multiplex PCR, and TCRdb kept only the in-frame ones, dropping some. The V and J calls and clone size are taken from that table; D and trimming were inferred from the DNA. This repertoire shows 90,000 to 120,000 clones, approximately 80% found once; its top ten account for under 5%. V dropped 8 bases and J dropped 9 bases, with 17 bases sitting between them. Looked up from germline, CDR1 is MDHEN and CDR2 is SYDVKM. The CDR3 consists of 13 residues. Sequencing was performed on peripheral blood. The chain links TRBV28 to TRBJ1-5; D is unresolved. This clonotype was sampled from a woman in her seventies with acute or convalescent COVID-19. CDR3 residues: CASQKTEGRPQHF. CDR3 DNA sequence: TGTGCCAGCCAAAAAACTGAGGGTCGGCCCCAGCATTTT.